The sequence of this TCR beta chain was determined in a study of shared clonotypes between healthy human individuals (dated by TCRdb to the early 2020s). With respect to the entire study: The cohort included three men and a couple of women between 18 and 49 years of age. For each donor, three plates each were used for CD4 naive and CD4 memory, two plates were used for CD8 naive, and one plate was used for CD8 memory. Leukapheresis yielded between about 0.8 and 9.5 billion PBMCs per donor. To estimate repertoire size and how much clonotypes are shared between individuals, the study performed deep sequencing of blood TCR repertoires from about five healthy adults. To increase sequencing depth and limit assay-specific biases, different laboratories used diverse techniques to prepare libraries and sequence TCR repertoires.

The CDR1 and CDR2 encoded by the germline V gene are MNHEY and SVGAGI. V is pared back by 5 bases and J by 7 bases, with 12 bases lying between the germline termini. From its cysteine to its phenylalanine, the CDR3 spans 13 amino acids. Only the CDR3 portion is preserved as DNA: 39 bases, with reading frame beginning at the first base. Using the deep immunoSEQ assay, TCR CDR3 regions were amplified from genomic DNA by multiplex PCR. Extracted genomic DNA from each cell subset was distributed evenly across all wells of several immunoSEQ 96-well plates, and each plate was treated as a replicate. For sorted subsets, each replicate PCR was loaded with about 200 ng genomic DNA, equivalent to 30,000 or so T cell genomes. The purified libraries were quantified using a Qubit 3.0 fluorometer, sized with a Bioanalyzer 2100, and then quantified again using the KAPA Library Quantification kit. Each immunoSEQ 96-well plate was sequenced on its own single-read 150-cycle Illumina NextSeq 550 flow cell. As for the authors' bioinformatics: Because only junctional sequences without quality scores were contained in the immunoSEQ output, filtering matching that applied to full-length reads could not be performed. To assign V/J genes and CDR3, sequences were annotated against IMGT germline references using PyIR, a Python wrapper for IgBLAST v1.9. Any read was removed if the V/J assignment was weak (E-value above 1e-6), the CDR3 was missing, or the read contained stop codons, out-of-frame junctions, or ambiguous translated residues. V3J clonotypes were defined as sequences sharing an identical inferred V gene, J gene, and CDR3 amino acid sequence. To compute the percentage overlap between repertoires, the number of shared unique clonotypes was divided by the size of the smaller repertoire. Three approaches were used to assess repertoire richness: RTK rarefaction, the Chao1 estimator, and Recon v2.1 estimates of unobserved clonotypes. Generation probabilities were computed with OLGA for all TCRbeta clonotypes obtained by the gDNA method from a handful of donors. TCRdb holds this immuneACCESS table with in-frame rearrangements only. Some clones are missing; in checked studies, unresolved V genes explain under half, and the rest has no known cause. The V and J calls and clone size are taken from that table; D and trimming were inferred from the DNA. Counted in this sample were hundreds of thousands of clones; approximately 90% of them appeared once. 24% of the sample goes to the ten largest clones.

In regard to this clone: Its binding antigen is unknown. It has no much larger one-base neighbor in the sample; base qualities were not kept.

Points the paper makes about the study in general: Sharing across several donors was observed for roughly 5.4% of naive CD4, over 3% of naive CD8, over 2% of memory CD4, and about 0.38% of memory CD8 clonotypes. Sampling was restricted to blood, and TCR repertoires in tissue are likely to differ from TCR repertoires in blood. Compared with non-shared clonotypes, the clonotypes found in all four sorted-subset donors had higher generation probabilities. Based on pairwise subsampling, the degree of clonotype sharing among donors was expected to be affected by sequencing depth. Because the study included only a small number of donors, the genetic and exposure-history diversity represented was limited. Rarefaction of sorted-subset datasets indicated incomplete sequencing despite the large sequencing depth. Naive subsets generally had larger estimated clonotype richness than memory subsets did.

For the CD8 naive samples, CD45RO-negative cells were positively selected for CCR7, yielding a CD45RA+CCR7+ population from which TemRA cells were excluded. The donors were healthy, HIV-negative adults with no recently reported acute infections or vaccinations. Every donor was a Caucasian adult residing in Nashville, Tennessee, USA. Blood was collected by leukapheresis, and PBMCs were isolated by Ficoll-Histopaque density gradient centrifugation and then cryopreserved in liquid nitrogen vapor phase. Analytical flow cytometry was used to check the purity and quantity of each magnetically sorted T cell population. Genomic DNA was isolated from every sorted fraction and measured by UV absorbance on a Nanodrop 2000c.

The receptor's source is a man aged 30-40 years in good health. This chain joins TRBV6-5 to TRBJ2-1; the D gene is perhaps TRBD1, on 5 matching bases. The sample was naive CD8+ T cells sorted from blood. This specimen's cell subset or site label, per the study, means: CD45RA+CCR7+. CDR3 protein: CASSINNRNEQFF. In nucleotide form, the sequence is TGTGCCAGCAGTATAAATAACAGGAATGAGCAGTTCTTC.